This is a list of T cell receptor beta chains from one sample in a study of control samples from healthy donors and cancer patients. Some clones are missing from TCRdb's copy, which holds only in-frame ones; the method was immunoSEQ multiplex PCR. The sample holds 110,000 to 150,000 clones, under 95% seen once. The material sequenced was blood. All receptors derive from a man aged 40-49 years in good health. Each CDR3 is given with its conserved first and last residue. Each record gives: V gene, J gene, D gene, CDR3 DNA, CDR3 protein. D genes are given only for firm matches.

TRBV12-5	TRBJ1-1	NA	TGTGCTAGTGGCCCAGGGTCCACTGAAGCTTTCTTT	CASGPGSTEAFF
TRBV7-2	TRBJ1-5	TRBD1	TGTGCCAGCAGCCTAGAGGGGACAGGTAATCAGCCCCAGCATTTT	CASSLEGTGNQPQHF
TRBV5-1	TRBJ1-1	NA	TGCGCCAGCAGCTTGGAATGGGGTACAAGCACTGAAGCTTTCTTT	CASSLEWGTSTEAFF
TRBV5-1	TRBJ1-4	NA	TGCGCCAGCAGCTTGGACCTCAATAAGGAAAAACTGTTTTTT	CASSLDLNKEKLFF
TRBV28	TRBJ2-7	NA	TGTGCCAGCAGTTTTTCCGGACAGTTGTACGAGCAGTACTTC	CASSFSGQLYEQYF
TRBV15	TRBJ1-5	NA	TGTGCCACCAGCAGAGCAGGAAGAGCGGTTTTTCAGCCCCAGCATTTT	CATSRAGRAVFQPQHF
TRBV25-1	TRBJ1-2	TRBD1	TGTGCCAGCAGACGGACAGGGGATAACTATGGCTACACCTTC	CASRRTGDNYGYTF
TRBV2	TRBJ2-2	NA	TGTGCCAGCAGTGCCGGGACGAACACCGGGGAGCTGTTTTTT	CASSAGTNTGELFF
TRBV10-2	TRBJ2-1	TRBD2	TGCGCCAGCAAAGGGACTAGCGGGGGGGCTTACAATGAGCAGTTCTTC	CASKGTSGGAYNEQFF
TRBV2	TRBJ2-5	TRBD1	TGTGCCAGCAGACCGACAGGGTACCAAGAGACCCAGTACTTC	CASRPTGYQETQYF
TRBV28	TRBJ1-5	NA	TGTGCCAGCAGTTTAACCGACAGGTTAGGCAATCAGCCCCAGCATTTT	CASSLTDRLGNQPQHF